The clone carrying this TCR beta chain showed up just a few times. TCRdb ran MiXCR on the RT-PCR reads and lists one entry per CDR3 protein. The table has 200,000 to 250,000 distinct CDR3 sequences, approximately 14% seen once. The germline V gene has CDR1 SGHDT and CDR2 YYEEEE. The length of the CDR3 is 16 residues. J lost 2 bases, V lost 0 bases, and 6 bases had no gene match. The record originates from a study of patients and donors after allogeneic stem cell transplantation. The chain has TRBV5-6 and TRBJ2-7; 9 bases map to TRBD2. Sequenced: blood, either unsorted or a sorted T cell fraction (not recorded which). The receptor was derived from a human donor who was either an allogeneic HSCT recipient or a stem cell or donor lymphocyte infusion donor (not recorded which). It is not recorded whose cells these are; they may come from a transplant donor. CDR3 coding DNA: TGTGCCAGCAGCTTGGTCGGACTAGCGCAACCCTACGAGCAGTACTTC. Amino acids: CASSLVGLAQPYEQYF.